The clone carrying this T cell receptor beta chain is labeled as medium-sized. The gene symbols are mouse symbols. The read terminates 1 residue before the CDR3 end, so the remaining end is supplied by the germline J gene. Clones were read by immunoSEQ multiplex PCR, and TCRdb kept only the in-frame ones, dropping some. The profile shows approximately 5,000 clones, about 43% of them singletons. This specimen comes from a study of tissue T cells after allogeneic stem cell transplantation. Germline values: CDR1 NNHDY, CDR2 SYVADS. The V segment lost 7 bases and the J segment 5 bases; nucleotides outside the gene matches: 5. The CDR3 runs 13 residues. As to time point: mouse harvest day 14 after allogeneic transplant. Tail vein injection delivered 10^7 T-cell-depleted bone marrow cells and 10^6 splenic CD5+ T cells.

The sequencing sample was made of gut tissue. The receptor was derived from a female BALB/c mouse given C57BL/6 T cells with graft-versus-host disease after an allogeneic hematopoietic cell transplant. V and J are TRBV13-3 and TRBJ2-3, with 9 bases lining up with TRBD2. The CDR3: CASRRTGEETLYF. The covered CDR3 bases are TGTGCCAGCCGCCGGACTGGGGAAGAAACGCTGTAT.